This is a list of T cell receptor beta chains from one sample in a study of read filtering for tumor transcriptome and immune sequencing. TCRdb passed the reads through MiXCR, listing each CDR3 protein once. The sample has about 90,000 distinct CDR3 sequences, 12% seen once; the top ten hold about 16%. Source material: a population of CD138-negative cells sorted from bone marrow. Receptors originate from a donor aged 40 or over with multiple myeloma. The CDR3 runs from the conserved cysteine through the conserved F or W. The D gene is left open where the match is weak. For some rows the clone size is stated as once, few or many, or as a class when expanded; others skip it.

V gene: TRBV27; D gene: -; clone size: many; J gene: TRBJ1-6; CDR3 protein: CASSLKGPGPVNSPLHF; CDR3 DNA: TGTGCCAGCAGTTTAAAAGGGCCGGGGCCCGTCAATTCACCCCTCCACTTT
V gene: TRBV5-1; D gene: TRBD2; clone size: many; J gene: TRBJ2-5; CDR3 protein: CASSSGLAGETQYF; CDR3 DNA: TGCGCCAGCAGCTCCGGACTAGCGGGGGAGACCCAGTACTTC
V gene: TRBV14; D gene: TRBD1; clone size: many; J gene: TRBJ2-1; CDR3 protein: CASSRRTGFDEQFF; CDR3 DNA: TGTGCCAGCAGCCGTCGGACAGGGTTCGATGAGCAGTTCTTC
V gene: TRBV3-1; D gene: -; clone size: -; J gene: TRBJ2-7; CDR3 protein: CASSPRASSYEQYF; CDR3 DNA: TGTGCCAGCAGCCCGAGGGCTAGTTCCTACGAGCAGTACTTC
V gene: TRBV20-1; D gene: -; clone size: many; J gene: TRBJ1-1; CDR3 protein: CSARRQSTEAFF; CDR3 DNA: TGCAGTGCTAGACGGCAGAGCACTGAAGCTTTCTTT
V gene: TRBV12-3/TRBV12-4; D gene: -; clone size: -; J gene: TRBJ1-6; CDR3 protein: CASNLGGPSSYNSPLHF; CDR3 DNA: TGTGCCAGCAACCTGGGTGGCCCGAGCTCCTATAATTCACCCCTCCACTTT
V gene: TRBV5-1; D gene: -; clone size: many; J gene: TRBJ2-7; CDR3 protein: CASSLEPGAAGLYEQYF; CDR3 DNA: TGCGCCAGCAGCTTGGAACCGGGGGCGGCGGGCCTATACGAGCAGTACTTC
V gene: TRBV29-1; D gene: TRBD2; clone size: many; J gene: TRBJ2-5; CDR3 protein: CSVPGLAGRETQYF; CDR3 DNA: TGCAGCGTCCCCGGACTAGCGGGCCGAGAGACCCAGTACTTC
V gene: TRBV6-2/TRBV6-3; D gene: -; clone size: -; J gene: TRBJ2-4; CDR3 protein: CASSLPGTEKNIQYF; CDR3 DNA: TGTGCCAGCAGTCTCCCAGGGACGGAGAAAAACATTCAGTACTTC
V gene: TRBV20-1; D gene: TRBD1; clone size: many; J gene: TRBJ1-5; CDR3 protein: CSGTDSNQPQHF; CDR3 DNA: TGCAGCGGGACAGATAGCAATCAGCCCCAGCATTTT
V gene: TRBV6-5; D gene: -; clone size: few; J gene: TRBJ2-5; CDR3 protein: CASSYMGLAQYF; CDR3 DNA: TGTGCCAGCAGTTACATGGGGTTGGCCCAGTACTTC
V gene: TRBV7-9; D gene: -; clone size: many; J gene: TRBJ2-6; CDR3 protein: CASSSSAASGANVLTF; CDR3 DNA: TGTGCCAGCAGCTCCTCGGCAGCCAGTGGGGCCAACGTCCTGACTTTC
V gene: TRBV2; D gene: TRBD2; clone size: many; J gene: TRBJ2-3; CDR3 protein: CASRQRDSTDTQYF; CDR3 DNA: TGTGCCAGCAGGCAGCGGGATAGCACAGATACGCAGTATTTT
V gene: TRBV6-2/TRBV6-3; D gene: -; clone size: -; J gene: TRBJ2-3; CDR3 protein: CASSYGRAQYF; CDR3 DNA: TGTGCCAGCAGTTACGGAAGAGCGCAGTATTTT
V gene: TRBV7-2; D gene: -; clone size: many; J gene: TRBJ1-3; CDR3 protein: CASSLALPAGNTIYF; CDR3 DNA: TGTGCCAGCAGCTTAGCGCTCCCGGCTGGAAACACCATATATTTT
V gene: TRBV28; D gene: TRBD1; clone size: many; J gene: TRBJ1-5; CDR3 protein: CASSNPGQGAQGNQPQHF; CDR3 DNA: TGTGCCAGCAGTAACCCGGGACAGGGGGCGCAAGGCAATCAGCCCCAGCATTTT
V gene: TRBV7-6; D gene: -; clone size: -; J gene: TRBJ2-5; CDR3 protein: CASSLGRLKETQYF; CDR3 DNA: TGTGCCAGCAGCCTTGGACGGCTGAAAGAGACCCAGTACTTC
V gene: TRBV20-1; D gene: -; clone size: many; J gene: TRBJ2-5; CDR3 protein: CSARDIQETQYF; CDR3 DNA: TGCAGTGCTCGGGACATCCAAGAGACCCAGTACTTC
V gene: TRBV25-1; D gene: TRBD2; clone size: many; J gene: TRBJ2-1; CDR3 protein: CASSAPGQREVNEQFF; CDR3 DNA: TGTGCCAGCAGTGCCCCAGGGCAGCGGGAAGTCAATGAGCAGTTCTTC
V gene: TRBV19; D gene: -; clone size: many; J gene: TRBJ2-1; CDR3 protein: CASTGLSYNEQFF; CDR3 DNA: TGTGCCAGTACCGGACTTAGCTACAATGAGCAGTTCTTC
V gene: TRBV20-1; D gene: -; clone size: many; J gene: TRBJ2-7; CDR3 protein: CSASGGGREVYEQYF; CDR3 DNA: TGCAGTGCTAGTGGGGGGGGCAGGGAAGTCTACGAGCAGTACTTC
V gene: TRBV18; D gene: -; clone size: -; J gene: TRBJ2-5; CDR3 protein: CASLPPGWSTETQYF; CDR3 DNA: TGTGCCAGCTTACCACCAGGTTGGTCGACTGAGACCCAGTACTTC
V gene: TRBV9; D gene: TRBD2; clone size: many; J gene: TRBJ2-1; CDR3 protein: CASSVVGGGLDNEQFF; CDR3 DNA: TGTGCCAGCAGCGTAGTTGGAGGGGGACTAGACAATGAGCAGTTCTTC
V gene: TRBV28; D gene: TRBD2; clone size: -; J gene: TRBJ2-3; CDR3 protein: CASSSYGTSEDTQYF; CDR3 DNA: TGTGCCAGCAGTTCATATGGGACTAGCGAAGATACGCAGTATTTT
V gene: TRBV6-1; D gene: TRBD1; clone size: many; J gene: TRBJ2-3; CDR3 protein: CASSVRTGGSDTQYF; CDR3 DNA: TGTGCCAGCAGTGTACGGACAGGGGGCAGCGATACGCAGTATTTT
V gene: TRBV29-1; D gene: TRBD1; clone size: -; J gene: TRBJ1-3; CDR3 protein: CSARRQGAGDTIYF; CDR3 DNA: TGCAGCGCTAGACGACAGGGGGCTGGGGACACCATATATTTT
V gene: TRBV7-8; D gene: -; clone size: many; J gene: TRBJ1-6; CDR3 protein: CASSLGGDGNSPLHF; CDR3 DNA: TGTGCCAGCAGCTTAGGGGGGGACGGGAATTCACCCCTCCACTTT
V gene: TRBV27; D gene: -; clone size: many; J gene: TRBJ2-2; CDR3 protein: CASSLIRGTGELFF; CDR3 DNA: TGTGCCAGCAGTTTAATCCGGGGTACCGGGGAGCTGTTTTTT
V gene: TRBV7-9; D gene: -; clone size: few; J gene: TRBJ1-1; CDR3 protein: CASSLEGGTEAFF; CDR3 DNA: TGTGCCAGCAGCTTAGAGGGAGGCACTGAAGCTTTCTTT
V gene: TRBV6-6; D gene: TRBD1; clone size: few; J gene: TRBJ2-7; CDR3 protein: CASGPGTGGDYEQYF; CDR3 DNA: TGTGCCAGCGGACCCGGGACAGGGGGCGATTACGAGCAGTACTTC
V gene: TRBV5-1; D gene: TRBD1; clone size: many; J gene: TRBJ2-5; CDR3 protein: CASSLEPGGTGGETQYF; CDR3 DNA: TGCGCCAGCAGCTTGGAACCTGGAGGGACAGGGGGAGAGACCCAGTACTTC
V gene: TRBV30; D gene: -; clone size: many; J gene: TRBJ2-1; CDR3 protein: CAWSVGSLAGNEQFF; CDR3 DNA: TGTGCCTGGAGTGTGGGGTCCCTCGCTGGCAATGAGCAGTTCTTC
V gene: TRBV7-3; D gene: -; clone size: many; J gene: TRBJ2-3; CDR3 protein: CASSLTAPYLRASKADTQYF; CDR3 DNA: TGTGCCAGCAGCTTAACAGCTCCTTACCTCCGGGCCTCGAAGGCAGATACGCAGTATTTT
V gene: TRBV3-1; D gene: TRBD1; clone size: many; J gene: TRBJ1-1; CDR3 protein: CASSRGTGAPNTEAFF; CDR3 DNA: TGTGCCAGCAGCCGGGGGACAGGGGCTCCGAACACTGAAGCTTTCTTT
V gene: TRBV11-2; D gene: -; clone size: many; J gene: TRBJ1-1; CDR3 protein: CASSLWPAGTTTTEAFF; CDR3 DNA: TGTGCCAGCAGCTTATGGCCCGCGGGGACAACGACCACTGAAGCTTTCTTT
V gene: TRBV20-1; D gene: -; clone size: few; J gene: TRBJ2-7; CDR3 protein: CSARVYTAGTVYEQYF; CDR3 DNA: TGCAGTGCTAGAGTATATACAGCGGGCACTGTCTACGAGCAGTACTTC
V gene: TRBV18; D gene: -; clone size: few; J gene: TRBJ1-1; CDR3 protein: CASLRDHMNTEAFF; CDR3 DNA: TGTGCCAGCCTCCGGGACCACATGAACACTGAAGCTTTCTTT
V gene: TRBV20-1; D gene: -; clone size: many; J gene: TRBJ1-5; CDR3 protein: CSAQDRSYSNQPQHF; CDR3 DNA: TGCAGTGCCCAAGACCGATCGTATAGCAATCAGCCCCAGCATTTT
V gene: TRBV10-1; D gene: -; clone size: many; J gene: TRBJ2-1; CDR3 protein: CASSESFGAKHGHEQFF; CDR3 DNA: TGCGCCAGCAGTGAGTCCTTTGGGGCAAAGCACGGGCATGAGCAGTTCTTC
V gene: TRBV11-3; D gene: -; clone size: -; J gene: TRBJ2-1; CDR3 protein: CASSLDRSSCNEQFF; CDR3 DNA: TGTGCCAGCAGCCTCGACAGGAGCTCCTGCAATGAGCAGTTCTTC
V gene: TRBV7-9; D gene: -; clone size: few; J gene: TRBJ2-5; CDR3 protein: CASSLGGRGSEAQYF; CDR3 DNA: TGTGCCAGCAGCTTAGGTGGCAGGGGAAGCGAGGCCCAGTACTTC
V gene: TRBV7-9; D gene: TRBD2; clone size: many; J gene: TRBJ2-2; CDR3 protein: CASREGRLALNTGELFF; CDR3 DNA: TGTGCCAGCAGGGAAGGTCGACTAGCGCTAAACACCGGGGAGCTGTTTTTT
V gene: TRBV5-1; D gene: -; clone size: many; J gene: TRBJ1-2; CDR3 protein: CASSPRGIEDYGYTF; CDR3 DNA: TGCGCCAGCAGCCCCCGGGGGATTGAGGACTATGGCTACACCTTC
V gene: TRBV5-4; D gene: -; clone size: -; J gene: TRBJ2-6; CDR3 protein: CASSKPGGGPGANVLTF; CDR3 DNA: TGTGCCAGCAGCAAGCCCGGCGGCGGGCCTGGGGCCAACGTCCTGACTTTC
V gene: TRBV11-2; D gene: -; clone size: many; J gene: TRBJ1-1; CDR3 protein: CASSFGDGTEAFF; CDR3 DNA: TGTGCCAGCAGCTTTGGAGACGGTACTGAAGCTTTCTTT
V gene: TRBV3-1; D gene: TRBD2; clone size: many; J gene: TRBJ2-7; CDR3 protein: CASSHPERGDEQYF; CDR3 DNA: TGTGCCAGCAGCCACCCAGAGCGGGGCGACGAGCAGTACTTC
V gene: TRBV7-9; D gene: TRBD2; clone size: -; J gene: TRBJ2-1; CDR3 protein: CASGLDMGLAGVYNEQSF; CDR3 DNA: TGTGCCAGCGGCTTAGATATGGGACTAGCGGGAGTCTACAATGAGCAGTCCTTC
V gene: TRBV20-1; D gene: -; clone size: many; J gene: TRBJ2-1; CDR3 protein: CSARLPSEQFF; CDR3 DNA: TGCAGTGCTAGACTTCCTAGTGAGCAGTTCTTC
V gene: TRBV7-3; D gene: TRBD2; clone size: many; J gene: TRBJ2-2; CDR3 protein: CASSTYSGSATGELFF; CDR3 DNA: TGTGCCAGCAGCACGTATAGCGGGAGTGCCACCGGGGAGCTGTTTTTT
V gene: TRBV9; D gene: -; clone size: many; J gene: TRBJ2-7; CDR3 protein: CASSVGPNVAYEQYF; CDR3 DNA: TGTGCCAGCAGCGTAGGTCCGAACGTCGCCTACGAGCAGTACTTC
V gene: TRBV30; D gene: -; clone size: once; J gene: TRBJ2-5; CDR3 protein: CAWRPPGVETQYF; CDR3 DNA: TGTGCCTGGAGACCCCCCGGGGTGGAGACCCAGTACTTC
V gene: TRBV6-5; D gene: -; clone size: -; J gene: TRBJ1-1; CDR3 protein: CASKGDVVSGAFF; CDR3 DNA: TGTGCCAGCAAAGGGGACGTTGTGTCTGGAGCTTTCTTT
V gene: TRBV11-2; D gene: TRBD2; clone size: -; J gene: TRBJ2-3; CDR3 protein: CASRIPGLAGADTQYF; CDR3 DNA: TGTGCCAGCAGAATACCGGGACTAGCGGGAGCCGATACGCAGTATTTT
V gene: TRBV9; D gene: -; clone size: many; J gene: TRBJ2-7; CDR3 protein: CASSPHPESSYEQYF; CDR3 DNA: TGTGCCAGCAGCCCCCACCCCGAGAGCTCCTACGAGCAGTACTTC
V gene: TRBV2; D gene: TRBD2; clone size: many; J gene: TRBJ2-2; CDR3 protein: CASSGKTSGSTGELFF; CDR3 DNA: TGTGCCAGCAGTGGAAAGACTAGCGGGAGCACCGGGGAGCTGTTTTTT
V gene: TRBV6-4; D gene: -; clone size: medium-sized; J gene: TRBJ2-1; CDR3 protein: CASSDGQVEEQFF; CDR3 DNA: TGTGCCAGCAGTGACGGCCAGGTTGAAGAGCAGTTCTTC
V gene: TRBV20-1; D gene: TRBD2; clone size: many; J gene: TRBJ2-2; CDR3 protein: CSARGDPSGRIGELFF; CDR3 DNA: TGCAGTGCTAGAGGTGATCCTAGCGGGAGAATCGGGGAGCTGTTTTTT
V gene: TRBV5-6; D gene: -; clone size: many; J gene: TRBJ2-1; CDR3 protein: CASSLGATEFF; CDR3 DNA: TGTGCCAGCAGCTTGGGAGCCACGGAGTTCTTC
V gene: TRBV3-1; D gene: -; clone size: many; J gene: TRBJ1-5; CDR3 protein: CASSQGGGQPQHF; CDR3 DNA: TGTGCCAGCAGCCAAGGGGGAGGACAGCCCCAGCATTTT
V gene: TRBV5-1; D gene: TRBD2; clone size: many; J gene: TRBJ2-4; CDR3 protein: CASSRTSGKPGNIQYF; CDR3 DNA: TGCGCCAGCAGCCGGACTAGCGGTAAACCCGGAAACATTCAGTACTTC